A single sample gave rise to the 27 T cell receptor beta chains below, sequenced in a study of blood T cell repertoires in COVID-19. TCRdb's table, derived via immunoSEQ multiplex PCR, lists solely in-frame clones and lacks some. In the table there are 70,000 or so clones, about 85% of which are singletons. The sequenced material came from peripheral blood. These TCRs come from a woman older than 75 with active or convalescent COVID-19.

The genes are TRBV3-1 (or the pseudogene TRBV3-2) and TRBJ2-7; a possible D gene is TRBD2 (5 bases). CDR1 is LGHDT, CDR2 YNNKEL, per germline (reference sequence). V lost 1 base to trimming and J lost 5 bases, with 9 bases between them. The CDR3 is 13 residues long. The CDR3 region is CASSQAGIDEQYF. CDR3 nucleotides: TGTGCCAGCAGCCAAGCGGGGATCGACGAGCAGTACTTC.

V gene TRBV2 combines with J gene TRBJ1-2, with a tentative D call TRBD1 (5 bases). The germline CDR1 and CDR2 sequences are SNHLY and FYNNEI. The length of the CDR3 is 13 residues. V lost 6 bases and J 7 bases, leaving 15 bases between the germline ends. CDR3 sequence (DNA): TGTGCCAGCAGAGGGGATAATAGACTTGGCTACACCTTC. Its translation is CASRGDNRLGYTF. The variable domain in full, completed from reference TRBV2 and TRBJ1-2, reads EPEVTQTPSHQVTQMGQEVILRCVPISNHLYFYWYRQILGQKVEFLVSFYNNEISEKSEIFDDQFSVERPDGSNFTLKIRSTKLEDSAMYFCASRGDNRLGYTFGSGTRLTVV.

This chain links TRBV7-2 with TRBJ2-5; perhaps TRBD2 as D (6 bases). The CDR3 runs 14 residues. Germline V lookup: CDR1 SGHTA, CDR2 FQGNSA. Trimming cost V 1 base and J 1 base, with 7 bases left between them. CDR3 sequence reads: CASSLDGSQETQYF. In DNA, the CDR3 is TGTGCCAGCAGCTTAGACGGGAGCCAAGAGACCCAGTACTTC.

The rearrangement joins TRBV5-1 to TRBJ1-1; 7 positions match TRBD1. Unmatched junction bases numbered 8, after V lost 7 bases and J lost 2 bases. The CDR3 consists of 14 residues. CDR1 is SGHRS and CDR2 is YFSETQ in the germline V gene. CDR3 amino acids: CASSGSGGNTEAFF. DNA of the CDR3: TGCGCCAGCTCTGGTTCAGGGGGTAACACTGAAGCTTTCTTT.

CDR3 loop: CASRTQEYYGYTF. CDR3 in DNA: TGTGCCAGCCGGACTCAGGAATACTATGGCTACACCTTC. The rearrangement uses TRBV6-6 and TRBJ1-2; D is undetermined. Trimming took 8 bases from V and 3 from J, leaving 13 bases between them. The CDR3 has 13 amino acids. Germline assignment: CDR1 MNHNY and CDR2 SVGAGI (reference sequence).

The V gene is TRBV6-2 or TRBV6-3, the J gene TRBJ2-5, with 10 bases identical to TRBD2. The CDR3 is made up of 15 amino acids. In germline, CDR1 is MNHEY, CDR2 SVGEGT. V lost 2 bases and J lost 5; bases outside the gene matches: 5. The CDR3 loop reads CASSYPSGGGETQYF. In DNA, the CDR3 is TGTGCCAGCAGTTACCCTAGCGGGGGAGGCGAGACCCAGTACTTC.

This clone turned up a few times. V is TRBV5-1 and J is TRBJ2-7; 7 nucleotides agree with TRBD1. The germline CDR1 and CDR2 sequences are SGHRS and YFSETQ. V dropped 4 bases and J dropped 7; count of bases not matched to a gene: 11. The CDR3 has 14 amino acids. CDR3 in DNA: TGCGCCAGCAGCAGCGGACAGGTCCCTGGGGAGCAGTACTTC. It yields the protein CASSSGQVPGEQYF.

The V and J genes are TRBV19 and TRBJ1-2; no clear D gene. V shed 1 base and J shed 2 bases, with 14 bases lying between them. The CDR3 runs to 16 residues. The germline V gene encodes CDR1 LNHDA and CDR2 SQIVND (reference sequence). The CDR3 reads CASSIGGLRGNYGYTF. The DNA for the CDR3 is TGTGCCAGTAGTATAGGCGGCCTTCGGGGAAACTATGGCTACACCTTC.

This chain connects TRBV30 to TRBJ2-7; no clear D gene. The CDR3 sequence is 11 residues long. Germline V gives CDR1 GTSNPN, CDR2 SVGIG (reference sequence). V dropped 6 bases and J dropped 3 bases, with 9 bases sitting between them. The CDR3 DNA reads TGTGCCTGTACAAAGATCTACGAGCAGTACTTC. This codes for CACTKIYEQYF.

The J gene is TRBJ1-6, the V gene TRBV6-6; 7 nucleotides agree with TRBD1. Germline lookup yields CDR1 MNHNY and CDR2 SVGAGI (reference sequence). The CDR3 runs to 16 residues. V was clipped by 5 bases and J by 0 bases; unmatched bases: 4. The CDR3 DNA sequence: TGTGCCAGCAGTAGACAGGGAGACTCCTATAATTCACCCCTCCACTTT. Protein product: CASSRQGDSYNSPLHF.

A remark on this clone: One junction end disagrees with the germline gene, perhaps due to a read error. The chain uses TRBV30 and TRBJ2-1, with D perhaps TRBD2 (6 bases). CDR1 and CDR2 (germline): GTSNPN, SVGIG (reference sequence). CDR3 length equals 15 residues. CDR3 amino acids: CALSSRLAVYNEQFF. Written as DNA, the CDR3 is TGTGCCTTGAGTAGTCGGTTAGCGGTATACAATGAGCAGTTCTTC.

The chain couples TRBV30 to TRBJ2-2, with 10 bases fitting TRBD1. Germline CDR1 GTSNPN, CDR2 SVGIG (reference sequence). J was trimmed by 5 bases and V by 6 bases; bases with no gene match: 6. CDR3 length: 14 residues. The CDR3, as DNA: TGTGCCTGTCGGGACAGGGGTTTAACCGGGGAGCTGTTTTTT. As protein: CACRDRGLTGELFF. Full variable domain (outside the CDR3, taken from reference TRBV30 and TRBJ2-2): SQTIHQWPATLVQPVGSPLSLECTVEGTSNPNLYWYRQAAGRGLQLLFYSVGIGQISSEVPQNLSASRPQDRQFILSSKKLLLSDSGFYLCACRDRGLTGELFFGEGSRLTVL.

The V gene is TRBV7-9, the J gene TRBJ1-2; 12 nucleotides align to TRBD1. The V gene end was trimmed by 8 bases and the J gene end by 8 bases; junction bases not matched to a gene: 6. Germline CDR1 is SEHNR and CDR2 is FQNEAQ (reference sequence). The CDR3 is 13 residues long. CDR3 nucleotides: TGTGCCAGCCCCGGGACAGGGGGCTGGGGCTACACCTTC. It codes for CASPGTGGWGYTF.

The rearrangement links TRBV7-9 to TRBJ2-3; 7 bases align to TRBD2. Losses at the gene ends were 3 bases for V and 4 bases for J; bases not matched to a gene: 7. Per germline, CDR1 SEHNR and CDR2 FQNEAQ (reference sequence). The CDR3 is 15 amino acids. The CDR3 region is CASSFTGLVADTQYF. CDR3 bases: TGTGCCAGCAGCTTTACAGGACTAGTGGCAGATACGCAGTATTTT.

The chain has TRBV30 and TRBJ1-2; weak D call: TRBD1 (6 bases). V lost 8 bases and J 1 base, leaving 14 bases between the germline ends. Germline values: CDR1 GTSNPN, CDR2 SVGIG (reference sequence). This CDR3 region has 13 residues. The CDR3 nucleotides are TGTGCCAAGACAGGAGACAATAACTATGGCTACACCTTC. Translation: CAKTGDNNYGYTF.

The chain is built from TRBV7-9 and TRBJ2-7, with 7 bases fitting TRBD2. The V gene end was trimmed by 1 base and the J gene end by 1 base; junction bases not matched to a gene: 1. This CDR3 contains 14 residues. CDR1 is SEHNR, CDR2 FQNEAQ, per germline (reference sequence). The chain's CDR3 is CASSLGLASYEQYF. The CDR3 DNA follows: TGTGCCAGCAGCTTAGGACTAGCTTCCTACGAGCAGTACTTC.

V gene TRBV7-2 combines with J gene TRBJ2-5, with D possibly TRBD2 on 6 matching bases. V lost 1 base and J lost 7, with 13 bases in between. The CDR3 has 14 amino acids. The germline V gene has CDR1 SGHTA and CDR2 FQGNSA. CDR3 loop: CASSLVISGVTQYF. The DNA of the CDR3 is TGTGCCAGCAGCTTAGTAATATCGGGGGTGACCCAGTACTTC.

This clone appeared a single time. This chain links TRBV6-2 or TRBV6-3 with TRBJ1-1, with a tentative D call TRBD1 (5 bases). The CDR3 has 13 residues. V was trimmed by 0 bases and J by 14 bases, leaving 16 bases between them. Looked up from germline, CDR1 is MNHEY and CDR2 is SVGEGT. The CDR3 DNA reads TGTGCCAGCAGTTACTCCCGACCAGGTGGGGCGTTCTTT. Protein product: CASSYSRPGGAFF.

This clone was detected once. An end of the junction does not agree with germline; a read error may underlie this. This chain links TRBV5-4 with TRBJ1-1, with unresolved D. Germline CDR1 and CDR2: SGHNT and YYREEE (reference sequence). This CDR3 comprises 15 residues. The CDR3 here is CASSLAFGQNIEAFF. The DNA of the CDR3 is TGTGCCAGCAGCTTGGCCTTTGGCCAGAACATTGAAGCTTTCTTT.

This chain links TRBV5-6 with TRBJ1-1; 8 bases map to TRBD1. After removal of 0 bases from V and 4 bases from J, the junction contained 8 bases not matched to a gene. The germline CDR1 and CDR2 sequences are SGHDT and YYEEEE. The CDR3 spans 16 residues. The CDR3 DNA is TGTGCCAGCAGCTTGGGACCAGGGGGCAGGAGCACTGAAGCTTTCTTT. Translating gives CASSLGPGGRSTEAFF.

This clone was seen once. The chain links TRBV6-5 to TRBJ2-1, with 9 bases lining up with TRBD2. The ends lost 2 bases at V and 2 bases at J; junction bases unmatched: 4. The CDR3 has 16 amino acids. The germline CDR1 and CDR2 sequences are MNHEY and SVGAGI. The CDR3 is CASSYVSGGPYNEQFF. In DNA, the CDR3 is TGTGCCAGCAGTTACGTGAGCGGGGGGCCCTACAATGAGCAGTTCTTC.

The gene calls are TRBV6-5 and TRBJ1-2, with 7 bases that match TRBD1. The CDR3 sequence is 13 residues long. Germline CDR1 is MNHEY and CDR2 is SVGAGI. The J segment lost 5 bases and the V segment lost 4 bases, leaving 4 bases of the junction unmatched. The CDR3 loop reads CASSSGTVYGYTF. The DNA for the CDR3 is TGTGCCAGCAGTTCCGGGACAGTTTATGGCTACACCTTC.

This chain links TRBV2 with TRBJ2-2; TRBD1 agrees at 7 bases. V shed 4 bases, J shed 2 bases, and the junction held 4 bases outside the gene matches. The CDR3 spans 15 residues. CDR1 is SNHLY and CDR2 is FYNNEI in the germline V gene. The CDR3 DNA sequence: TGTGCCAGCAGTGCGGGACAGAAAAACACCGGGGAGCTGTTTTTT. Protein product: CASSAGQKNTGELFF.

This clone was counted a few times. The V and J genes are TRBV5-4 and TRBJ1-2, with 12 bases that match TRBD1. CDR3 length: 15 amino acids. CDR1 is SGHNT, CDR2 YYREEE, per germline (reference sequence). The junction had 4 bases not matched to a gene; V was cut back by 3 bases and J by 4 bases. CDR3 nucleotide sequence: TGTGCCAGCAGCTGGGGGACAGGGGGCGTCTATGGCTACACCTTC. This codes for CASSWGTGGVYGYTF.

This clone was seen more than once but under ten times. The chain is built from TRBV6-5 and TRBJ1-1; unclear D gene. The V end was cut by 7 bases, the J end by 6 bases, with 18 bases between. The CDR3 is 14 residues long. Germline CDR1 MNHEY, CDR2 SVGAGI. The CDR3 coding sequence is TGTGCCAGCATCCCCCGGGAGGGAAGGGCTGAAGCTTTCTTT. Translation gives CASIPREGRAEAFF.

CDR3 DNA sequence: TGCGCCAGCAGCCAAGTCGATTCTATGACAGGGGGCGCGGTAGAGCAGTACTTC. This encodes CASSQVDSMTGGAVEQYF. The gene calls are TRBV4-3 and TRBJ2-7; 10 bases align to TRBD1. Germline CDR1 is LGHNA and CDR2 is YSLEER. With V trimmed by 1 base and J by 7 bases, 16 bases remained unmatched. The CDR3 contains 18 residues.

The rearrangement links TRBV9 to TRBJ2-3, with a possible D match to TRBD2 (5 bases). Germline-derived CDR1 and CDR2 are SGDLS and YYNGEE. This CDR3 is 16 amino acids long. V was clipped by 4 bases and J by 4 bases, with 19 bases between them. The CDR3 DNA is TGTGCCAGCAGCCCAGGACTGGGCCCGCCCTCAGATACGCAGTATTTT. This translates into CASSPGLGPPSDTQYF.